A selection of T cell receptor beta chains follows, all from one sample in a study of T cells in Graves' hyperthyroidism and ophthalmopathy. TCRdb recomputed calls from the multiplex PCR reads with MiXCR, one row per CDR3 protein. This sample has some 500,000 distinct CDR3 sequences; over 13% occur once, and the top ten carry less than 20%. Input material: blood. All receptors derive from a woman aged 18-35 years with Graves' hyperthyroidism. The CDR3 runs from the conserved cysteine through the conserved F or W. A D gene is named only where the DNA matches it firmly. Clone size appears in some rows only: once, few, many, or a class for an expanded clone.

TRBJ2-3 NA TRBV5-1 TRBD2 CASSLFLAGGPQERDTQYF TGCGCCAGCAGCTTGTTTCTAGCGGGAGGGCCACAGGAGAGAGATACGCAGTATTTT
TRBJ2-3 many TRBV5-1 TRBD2 CASSLTSGRKDTQYF TGCGCCAGCAGCTTGACTAGCGGTCGTAAAGATACGCAGTATTTT
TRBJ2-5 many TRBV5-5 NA CASRRGLEQETQYF TGTGCCAGCAGACGCGGACTGGAACAAGAGACCCAGTACTTC
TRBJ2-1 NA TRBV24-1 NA CATSDPGTTNNYNEQFF TGTGCCACCAGTGATCCCGGGACAACGAATAACTACAATGAGCAGTTCTTC
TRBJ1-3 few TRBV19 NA CASSIAAARQVGNTIYF TGTGCCAGTAGTATAGCTGCCGCCCGCCAGGTTGGAAACACCATATATTTT
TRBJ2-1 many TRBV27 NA CASSLYGSYYNEQFF TGTGCCAGCAGTTTATATGGGTCGTACTACAATGAGCAGTTCTTC
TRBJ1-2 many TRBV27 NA CASSISTNYGYTF TGTGCCAGCAGTATCTCGACCAACTATGGCTACACCTTC
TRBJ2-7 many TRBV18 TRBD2 CASSLKTSGRGEQYF TGTGCCAGCTCCCTGAAGACTAGCGGGAGGGGAGAGCAGTACTTC
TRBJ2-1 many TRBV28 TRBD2 CASRPGTSARSEQFF TGTGCCAGCAGACCCGGGACTAGCGCCCGCTCTGAGCAGTTCTTC
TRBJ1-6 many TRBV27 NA CASSFRLNSPLHF TGTGCCAGCAGTTTTAGGTTGAATTCACCCCTCCACTTT
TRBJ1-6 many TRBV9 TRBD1 CASSLSGTGAFNSPLHF TGTGCCAGCAGCCTCAGCGGGACAGGGGCTTTCAATTCACCCCTCCACTTT
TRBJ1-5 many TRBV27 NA CASSTGGSNQPQHF TGTGCCAGTTCGACAGGAGGGAGCAATCAGCCCCAGCATTTT
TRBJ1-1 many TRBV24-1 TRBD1 CATSEGGTGDTEAFF TGTGCCACCAGTGAGGGGGGGACAGGGGATACTGAAGCTTTCTTT
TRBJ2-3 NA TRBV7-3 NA CASSLILADTQYF TGTGCCAGCAGCTTGATCCTCGCAGATACGCAGTATTTT
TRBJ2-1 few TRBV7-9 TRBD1 CASSFPQTGISYNEQFF TGTGCCAGCAGCTTCCCCCAGACAGGGATCTCCTACAATGAGCAGTTCTTC
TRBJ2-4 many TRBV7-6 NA CASSSGKENIQYF TGTGCCAGCAGCTCAGGCAAAGAAAACATTCAGTACTTC